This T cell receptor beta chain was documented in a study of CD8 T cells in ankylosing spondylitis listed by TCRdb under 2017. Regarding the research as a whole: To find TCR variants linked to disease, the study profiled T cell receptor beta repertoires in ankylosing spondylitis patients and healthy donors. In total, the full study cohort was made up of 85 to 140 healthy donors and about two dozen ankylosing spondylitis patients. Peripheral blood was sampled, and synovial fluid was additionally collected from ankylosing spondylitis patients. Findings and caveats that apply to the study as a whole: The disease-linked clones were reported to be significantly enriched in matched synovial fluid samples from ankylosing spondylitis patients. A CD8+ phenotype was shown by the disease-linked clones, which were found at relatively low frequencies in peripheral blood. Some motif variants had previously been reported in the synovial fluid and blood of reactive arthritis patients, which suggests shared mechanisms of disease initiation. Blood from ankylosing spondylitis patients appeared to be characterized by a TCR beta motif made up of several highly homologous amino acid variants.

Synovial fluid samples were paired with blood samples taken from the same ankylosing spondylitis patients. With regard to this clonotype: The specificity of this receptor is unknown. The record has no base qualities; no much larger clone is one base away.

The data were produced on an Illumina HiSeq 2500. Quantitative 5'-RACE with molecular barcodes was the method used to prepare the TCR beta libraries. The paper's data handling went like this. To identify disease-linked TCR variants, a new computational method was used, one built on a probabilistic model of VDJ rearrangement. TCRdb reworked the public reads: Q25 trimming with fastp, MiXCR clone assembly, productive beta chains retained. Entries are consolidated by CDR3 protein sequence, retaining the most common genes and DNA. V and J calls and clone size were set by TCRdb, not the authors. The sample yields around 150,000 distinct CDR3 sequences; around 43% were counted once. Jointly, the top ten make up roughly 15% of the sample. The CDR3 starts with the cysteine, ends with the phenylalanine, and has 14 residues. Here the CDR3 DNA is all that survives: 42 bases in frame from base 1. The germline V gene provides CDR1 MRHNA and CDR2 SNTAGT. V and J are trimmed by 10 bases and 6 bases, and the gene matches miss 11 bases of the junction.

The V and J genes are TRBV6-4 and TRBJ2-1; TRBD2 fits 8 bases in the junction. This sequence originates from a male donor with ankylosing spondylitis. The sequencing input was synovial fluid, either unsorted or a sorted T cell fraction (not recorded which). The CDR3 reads CAILRAGGSNEQFF. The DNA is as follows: TGTGCCATCCTCCGGGCGGGAGGCTCCAATGAGCAGTTCTTC.